Shown below are 27 T cell receptor beta chains from a single sample sequenced in a study of T cells in tuberculosis. Profiling relied on immunoSEQ multiplex PCR, and the TCRdb table lists in-frame clones only, not all of them. Among 44,000 or so clones, 90% to 95% were seen once, and the ten largest hold 6% to 8%. The sequencing input was PBMCs. The receptors originated from a donor aged 10 to 29 with latent tuberculosis or without tuberculosis infection.

This sequence joins TRBV6-5 and TRBJ1-5; TRBD1 is a possible D gene (6 bases). The V gene's germline CDR1 is MNHEY and CDR2 SVGAGI. The CDR3 consists of 15 residues. V lost 5 bases, J lost 1 base, and 12 bases lay in between. CDR3 sequence (DNA): TGTGCCAGCAGTCCCACAGGGAAGAGCAATCAGCCCCAGCATTTT. Its translation is CASSPTGKSNQPQHF.

CDR3 residues: CASSFLQGKGHTDTQYF. The CDR3 region has the DNA TGTGCCAGCAGCTTTCTTCAGGGGAAAGGGCACACAGATACGCAGTATTTT. V usage is TRBV5-6 and J usage is TRBJ2-3; the D gene is possibly TRBD1 (6 bases). The CDR3 consists of 17 residues. V lost 2 bases, J lost 2 bases, and 18 bases lay in between. CDR1 is SGHDT, CDR2 YYEEEE, per germline.

The chain combines TRBV7-9 with TRBJ2-5; a possible D gene is TRBD2 (7 bases). The CDR3 contains 16 residues. In germline, CDR1 is SEHNR, CDR2 FQNEAQ (reference sequence). V lost 5 bases to trimming and J lost 1 base, with 17 bases between them. The CDR3 is CASSPPAGAVQETQYF. The CDR3 DNA is TGTGCCAGCAGCCCTCCCGCGGGGGCTGTCCAAGAGACCCAGTACTTC. Full variable domain (missing parts from reference TRBV7-9 and TRBJ2-5): DTGVSQNPRHKITKRGQNVTFRCDPISEHNRLYWYRQTLGQGPEFLTYFQNEAQLEKSRLLSDRFSAERPKGSFSTLEIQRTEQGDSAMYLCASSPPAGAVQETQYFGPGTRLLVL.

This clone showed up just a few times. Germline is not matched at one junction end, which may reflect a read error. The chain employs TRBV4-2 and TRBJ1-1, with TRBD1 identical over 9 bases. CDR1 is LGHNA and CDR2 is YNFKEQ in the germline V gene. The CDR3 sequence is 15 residues long. CDR3 amino acids: CASSQVGTGMSPRHF. The CDR3 DNA reads TGTGCCAGCAGCCAAGTTGGGACAGGGATGTCCCCCCGCCATTTT.

CDR3 sequence reads: CASSLRWTGGNEQFF. The CDR3 region has the DNA TGTGCCAGCAGCTTGAGGTGGACAGGGGGCAATGAGCAGTTCTTC. The chain employs TRBV11-3 and TRBJ2-1, with 10 bases matching TRBD1. Germline CDR1 and CDR2: SGHNT and YENEEA. The CDR3 length is 15 residues. With V trimmed by 3 bases and J by 6 bases, 5 bases remained unmatched.

The chain couples TRBV13 to TRBJ2-7; unclear D gene. The CDR3 is made up of 16 amino acids. Germline V gives CDR1 PRHDT, CDR2 FYEKMQ (reference sequence). Deletions cut 4 bases from V and 4 bases from J, with 20 bases between. The CDR3 sequence: CASSSVMSESGYEQYF. The CDR3, as DNA: TGTGCCAGCAGCTCCGTGATGAGTGAGTCCGGGTACGAGCAGTACTTC.

The chain has TRBV9 and TRBJ1-2; no clear D gene. V lost 4 bases and J 7 bases, leaving 11 bases between the germline ends. There are 12 residues in the CDR3. The germline gives CDR1 SGDLS, CDR2 YYNGEE. This CDR3 is CASSPPIGGYTF. The DNA of the CDR3 is TGTGCCAGCAGCCCCCCCATCGGTGGCTACACCTTC.

The chain combines TRBV9 with TRBJ2-3; a weak D match, TRBD2 (5 bases). Trimming removed 0 bases from V and 6 bases from J, with 14 bases in between. The CDR3 spans 15 residues. Germline V CDR1 and CDR2: SGDLS, YYNGEE. This CDR3 reads CASSVASGVADTQYF. CDR3 coding DNA: TGTGCCAGCAGCGTAGCGAGCGGTGTCGCGGATACGCAGTATTTT.

The V call is TRBV6-6, the J call TRBJ2-7; a weak D match, TRBD2 (6 bases). This CDR3 has 15 residues. Germline V gene lookup returns CDR1 MNHNY and CDR2 SVGAGI (reference sequence). The V gene lost 0 bases and the J gene lost 0 bases, with 9 bases spanning the gap. This CDR3 reads CASSYSGGGSYEQYF. CDR3 nucleotides: TGTGCCAGCAGTTACTCGGGGGGAGGCTCCTACGAGCAGTACTTC.

The chain employs TRBV30 and TRBJ2-1; TRBD2 matches at 7 bases. V gave up 4 bases and J gave up 6 bases; unmatched junction bases: 9. The CDR3 is 14 amino acids. CDR1 GTSNPN and CDR2 SVGIG come from the germline V gene (reference sequence). The CDR3 DNA reads TGTGCCTGGAATGAGGGAGGGTTGGGCAATGAGCAGTTCTTC. Its translation is CAWNEGGLGNEQFF. The full variable domain, its missing parts supplied by reference TRBV30 and TRBJ2-1, is SQTIHQWPATLVQPVGSPLSLECTVEGTSNPNLYWYRQAAGRGLQLLFYSVGIGQISSEVPQNLSASRPQDRQFILSSKKLLLSDSGFYLCAWNEGGLGNEQFFGPGTRLTVL.

The chain joins TRBV30 to TRBJ2-1; D not certain. Trimming took off 4 bases at V and 9 bases at J, with 19 bases between the two ends. From germline, CDR1 is GTSNPN and CDR2 SVGIG (reference sequence). There are 14 residues in the CDR3. The CDR3 sequence: CAWMEQWFLGEQFF. CDR3 nucleotide sequence: TGTGCCTGGATGGAACAGTGGTTCTTGGGTGAGCAGTTCTTC.

This chain joins TRBV6-5 and TRBJ1-5, with TRBD1 matching over 10 bases. The germline V gene encodes CDR1 MNHEY and CDR2 SVGAGI. V shed 5 bases and J 7 bases; nucleotides not matched to a gene: 5. The CDR3 is 14 residues long. The CDR3 DNA reads TGTGCCAGCAGTAGGACAGGGGGGGCCCAGCCCCAGCATTTT. It encodes CASSRTGGAQPQHF.

The chain employs TRBV6-6 and TRBJ1-2; TRBD1 matches at 8 bases. CDR1 MNHNY and CDR2 SVGAGI come from the germline V gene (reference sequence). Unmatched junction bases numbered 7, after V lost 10 bases and J lost 0 bases. The CDR3 has 14 amino acids. This CDR3 is CAIRQGLPNYGYTF. The CDR3 DNA reads as TGTGCCATACGACAGGGGCTCCCTAACTATGGCTACACCTTC.

CDR3: CASSQGRGSDQPQHF. CDR3 nucleotides: TGCGCCAGCAGCCAAGGAAGAGGGTCCGATCAGCCCCAGCATTTT. The genes are TRBV4-1 and TRBJ1-5; D not resolved. V was clipped by 1 base and J by 5 bases, with 12 bases between them. The CDR3 consists of 15 residues. The V gene's germline CDR1 is MGHRA and CDR2 YSYEKL.

The chain combines TRBV6-4 with TRBJ2-3, with 9 bases aligning to TRBD2. The CDR3 is 15 residues long. The germline V gene has CDR1 MRHNA and CDR2 SNTAGT. The V segment lost 7 bases and the J segment 5 bases; nucleotides outside the gene matches: 10. DNA of the CDR3: TGTGCCAGCAAGCTTAGCGGGGGCCCCGGAGATACGCAGTATTTT. It encodes CASKLSGGPGDTQYF.

This chain uses TRBV2 with TRBJ2-6, with D hard to call. Trimming removed 7 bases from V and 0 bases from J, with 13 bases in between. CDR1 SNHLY and CDR2 FYNNEI come from the germline V gene. CDR3 size: 16 residues. The CDR3 DNA is TGTGCCAGCACGCGGCAGTCCAACTCTGGGGCCAACGTCCTGACTTTC. This gives the protein CASTRQSNSGANVLTF.

This clone turned up a few times. V is TRBV19 and J is TRBJ1-5, with D perhaps matching TRBD1 (6 bases). Germline CDR1 LNHDA, CDR2 SQIVND (reference sequence). This CDR3 is 17 amino acids long. V dropped 3 bases and J dropped 5 bases, with 20 bases sitting between them. The CDR3 loop is CASSIRLAGQGYQPQHF. CDR3 DNA sequence: TGTGCCAGTAGTATTAGGCTCGCTGGCCAGGGGTATCAGCCCCAGCATTTT.

V is TRBV6-1 and J is TRBJ1-1; tentatively, D is TRBD1 (6 bases). The CDR3 extends over 15 amino acids. Germline loops: CDR1 MNHNS, CDR2 SASEGT. V lost 6 bases and J 1 base, leaving 15 bases between the germline ends. In DNA, the CDR3 is TGTGCCAGCAGCAATCTCCCGGGACAGAACACTGAAGCTTTCTTT. Its translation is CASSNLPGQNTEAFF.

This CDR3 is CASSPYRGHHNEQFF. Written as DNA, the CDR3 is TGCGCCAGCAGCCCCTACAGGGGCCACCACAATGAGCAGTTCTTC. The V and J genes are TRBV5-1 and TRBJ2-1; 7 bases align to TRBD1. The CDR3 spans 15 residues. V shed 4 bases and J 5 bases; nucleotides not matched to a gene: 9. In germline, CDR1 is SGHRS, CDR2 YFSETQ.

This clone was detected only once. This chain joins TRBV2 and TRBJ1-5; TRBD1 matches 10 bases. Germline CDR1 reads SNHLY; CDR2 reads FYNNEI. CDR3 length equals 18 residues. The V segment lost 5 bases and the J segment 4 bases; nucleotides outside the gene matches: 14. This CDR3 reads CASSRSFGDRGSNQPQHF. Written as DNA, the CDR3 is TGTGCCAGCAGTAGAAGTTTCGGGGACAGGGGAAGTAATCAGCCCCAGCATTTT.

V is TRBV19 and J is TRBJ2-2; weak D call: TRBD1 (5 bases). This CDR3 spans 14 amino acids. The germline V gene has CDR1 LNHDA and CDR2 SQIVND (reference sequence). Trimming cost V 5 bases and J 7 bases, with 14 bases left between them. CDR3 nucleotides: TGTGCCAGTAGTCCTCAGGGTTTCGGCGGGGAGCTGTTTTTT. It encodes CASSPQGFGGELFF.

The rearrangement links TRBV13 to TRBJ2-1, with 7 bases identical to TRBD2. The junction had 5 bases not matched to a gene; V was cut back by 2 bases and J by 4 bases. The germline gives CDR1 PRHDT, CDR2 FYEKMQ (reference sequence). The CDR3 covers 15 residues. CDR3 bases: TGTGCCAGCAGCTTACGAGCGGGACTTTACAATGAGCAGTTCTTC. Translated: CASSLRAGLYNEQFF.

This clone is judged medium-sized (0.01 to 0.1%). This chain connects TRBV30 to TRBJ2-7; tentatively, D is TRBD1 (5 bases). The CDR3 runs 14 residues. Germline CDR1 GTSNPN, CDR2 SVGIG (reference sequence). V was clipped by 5 bases and J by 2 bases, with 16 bases between them. CDR3 amino acids: CAWAYGAPPYEQYF. In nucleotides, the CDR3 is TGTGCCTGGGCTTATGGGGCTCCACCCTACGAGCAGTACTTC.

The gene calls are TRBV11-2 and TRBJ2-3; 11 positions agree with TRBD2. The CDR3 consists of 16 residues. V gave up 4 bases and J gave up 6 bases; unmatched junction bases: 9. CDR1 SGHAT and CDR2 FQNNGV come from the germline V gene. As DNA, the CDR3 is TGTGCCAGCAGCTCTATAGCGGGGGGGCCAGTTGATACGCAGTATTTT. Amino acids: CASSSIAGGPVDTQYF.

The V gene is TRBV19, the J gene TRBJ2-1; 10 bases are a match to TRBD1. The junction had 11 bases not matched to a gene; V was cut back by 4 bases and J by 8 bases. Germline-derived CDR1 and CDR2 are LNHDA and SQIVND (reference sequence). CDR3 length: 16 residues. The CDR3 region is CASSTPRTGGSDEQFF. In DNA, the CDR3 is TGTGCCAGTAGTACACCGAGGACAGGGGGTTCCGATGAGCAGTTCTTC.

The chain employs TRBV30 and TRBJ1-2; 8 bases align to TRBD1. Germline V lookup: CDR1 GTSNPN, CDR2 SVGIG (reference sequence). The CDR3 is 14 amino acids. The V segment lost 5 bases and the J segment 6 bases; nucleotides outside the gene matches: 11. The CDR3 loop is CAWASLGQGDGYTF. CDR3 nucleotides: TGTGCCTGGGCCAGTCTTGGACAGGGCGATGGCTACACCTTC.

This chain links TRBV11-2 with TRBJ1-1; 9 bases are a match to TRBD1. Germline V gene lookup returns CDR1 SGHAT and CDR2 FQNNGV. Trimming took 1 base from V and 4 from J; bases not matched to a gene: 4. The CDR3 spans 15 residues. This CDR3 is CASSLGGQGITEAFF. CDR3 nucleotides: TGTGCCAGCAGCTTAGGGGGACAGGGAATCACTGAAGCTTTCTTT.